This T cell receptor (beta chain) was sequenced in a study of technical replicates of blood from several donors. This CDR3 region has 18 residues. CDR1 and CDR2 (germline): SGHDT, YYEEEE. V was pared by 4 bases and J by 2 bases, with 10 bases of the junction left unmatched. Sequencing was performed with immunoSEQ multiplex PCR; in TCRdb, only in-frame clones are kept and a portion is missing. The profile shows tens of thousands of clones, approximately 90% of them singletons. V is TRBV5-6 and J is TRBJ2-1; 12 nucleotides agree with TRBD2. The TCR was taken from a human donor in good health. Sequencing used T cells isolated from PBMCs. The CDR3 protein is CASSSRTSGTDAYNEQFF. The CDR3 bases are TGTGCCAGCAGCAGTCGGACTAGCGGGACGGACGCCTACAATGAGCAGTTCTTC.